This note documents a single T cell receptor beta chain sequence. The antigen remains undetermined. This sample stems from a study of PD-1 blockade in classical Hodgkin lymphoma. As for the study in general: Nivolumab 3 mg/kg was given intravenously every 2 weeks.

Data came from immunoSEQ multiplex PCR; TCRdb stores just in-frame clones and leaves some out. Among around 36,000 clones listed, about 93% were seen once. Relapse was seen in all patients after autologous stem cell transplantation, and brentuximab vedotin exposure was variable. The authors purified CD4+ T cells from thawed PBMCs by magnetic negative selection. V was cut by 3 bases and J by 6 bases, with 3 bases left in between. Looked up from germline, CDR1 is MDHEN and CDR2 is SYDVKM. The CDR3 sequence is 11 residues long. Study-wide findings and caveats: Diversity in CD4+ TCRs, unlike that measured in CD8+ TCRs, had risen significantly by C4D1. The repertoire differences lack a defined cause, possibly disease activity or prior therapy. Before treatment, complete responders showed about the same diversity as newly diagnosed patients.

The source material was CD4+ T cells from blood, sampled at baseline. The clonotype was recovered from a human donor with classical Hodgkin lymphoma. This chain joins TRBV28 and TRBJ1-5; D call uncertain. The CDR3 bases are TGTGCCAGCAGTTTCGGTCAGCCCCAGCATTTT. Residues: CASSFGQPQHF.